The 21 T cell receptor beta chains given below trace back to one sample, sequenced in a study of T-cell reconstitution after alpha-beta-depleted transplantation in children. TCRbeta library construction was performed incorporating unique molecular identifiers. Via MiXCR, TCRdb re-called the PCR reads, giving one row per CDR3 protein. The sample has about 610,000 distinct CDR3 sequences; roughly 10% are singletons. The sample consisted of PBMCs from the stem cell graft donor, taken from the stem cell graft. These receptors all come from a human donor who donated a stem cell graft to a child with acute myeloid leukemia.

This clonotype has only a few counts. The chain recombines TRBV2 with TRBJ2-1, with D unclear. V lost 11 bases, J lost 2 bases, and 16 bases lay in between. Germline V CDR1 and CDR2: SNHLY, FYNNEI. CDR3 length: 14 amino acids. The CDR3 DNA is TGTGCCGGTGCCACAAGTGGGACCTACAATGAGCAGTTCTTC. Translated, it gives CAGATSGTYNEQFF.

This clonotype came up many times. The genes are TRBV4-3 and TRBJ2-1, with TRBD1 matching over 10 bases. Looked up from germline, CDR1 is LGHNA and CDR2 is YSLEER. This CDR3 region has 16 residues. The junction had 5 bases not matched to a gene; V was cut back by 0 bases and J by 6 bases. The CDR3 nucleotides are TGCGCCAGCAGCCAAGATCTAAGGACAGGGGGCAATGAGCAGTTCTTC. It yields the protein CASSQDLRTGGNEQFF.

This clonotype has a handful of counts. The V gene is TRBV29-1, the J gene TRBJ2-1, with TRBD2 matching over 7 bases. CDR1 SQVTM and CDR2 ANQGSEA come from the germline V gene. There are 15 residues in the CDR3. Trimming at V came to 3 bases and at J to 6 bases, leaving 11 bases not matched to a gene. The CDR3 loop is CSVESPGRAANEQFF. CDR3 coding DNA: TGCAGCGTTGAGAGTCCAGGGAGGGCCGCCAATGAGCAGTTCTTC.

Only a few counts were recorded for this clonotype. The CDR3 DNA follows: TGTGCCAGCAGTTTACCCCCCGGGACAGGGGGCCTAGGGCAGTACTTC. This encodes CASSLPPGTGGLGQYF. The chain has TRBV28 and TRBJ2-7; 12 positions match TRBD1. V was clipped by 2 bases and J by 9 bases; unmatched bases: 11. CDR3 size: 16 residues. Germline-derived CDR1 and CDR2 are MDHEN and SYDVKM.

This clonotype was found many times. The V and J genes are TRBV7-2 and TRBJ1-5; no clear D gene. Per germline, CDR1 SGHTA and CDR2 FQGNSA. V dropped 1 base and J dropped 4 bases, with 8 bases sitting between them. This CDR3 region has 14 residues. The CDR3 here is CASSLDPKNQPQHF. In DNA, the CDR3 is TGTGCCAGCAGCTTAGACCCAAAAAATCAGCCCCAGCATTTT.

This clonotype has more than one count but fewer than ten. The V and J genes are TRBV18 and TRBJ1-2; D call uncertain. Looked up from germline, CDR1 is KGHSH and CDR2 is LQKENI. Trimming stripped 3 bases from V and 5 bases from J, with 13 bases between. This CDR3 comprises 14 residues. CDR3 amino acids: CASSPREGAYGYTF. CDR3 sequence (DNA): TGTGCCAGCTCACCGAGGGAGGGTGCTTATGGCTACACCTTC.

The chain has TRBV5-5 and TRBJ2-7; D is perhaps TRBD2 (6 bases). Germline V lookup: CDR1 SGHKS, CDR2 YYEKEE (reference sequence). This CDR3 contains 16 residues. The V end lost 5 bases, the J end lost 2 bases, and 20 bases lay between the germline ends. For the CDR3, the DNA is TGTGCCAGCAGTCCTACAAGCGGGCGTTCCACCTACGAGCAGTACTTC. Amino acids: CASSPTSGRSTYEQYF.

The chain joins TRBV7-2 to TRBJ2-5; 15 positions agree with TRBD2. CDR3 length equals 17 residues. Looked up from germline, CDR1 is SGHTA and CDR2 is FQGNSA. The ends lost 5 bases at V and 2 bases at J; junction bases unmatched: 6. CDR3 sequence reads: CASSQTGLAGGQETQYF. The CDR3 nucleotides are TGTGCCAGCAGCCAAACGGGACTAGCGGGGGGACAAGAGACCCAGTACTTC. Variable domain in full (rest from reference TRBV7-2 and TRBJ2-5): GAGVSQSPSNKVTEKGKDVELRCDPISGHTALYWYRQSLGQGLEFLIYFQGNSAPDKSGLPSDRFSAERTGGSVSTLTIQRTQQEDSAVYLCASSQTGLAGGQETQYFGPGTRLLVL.

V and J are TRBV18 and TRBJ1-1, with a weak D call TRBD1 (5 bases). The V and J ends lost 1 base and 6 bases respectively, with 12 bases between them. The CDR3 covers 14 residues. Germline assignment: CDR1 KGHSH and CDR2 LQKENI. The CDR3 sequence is CASSPQRGGSEAFF. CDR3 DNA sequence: TGTGCCAGCTCACCACAGCGTGGGGGTTCTGAAGCTTTCTTT.

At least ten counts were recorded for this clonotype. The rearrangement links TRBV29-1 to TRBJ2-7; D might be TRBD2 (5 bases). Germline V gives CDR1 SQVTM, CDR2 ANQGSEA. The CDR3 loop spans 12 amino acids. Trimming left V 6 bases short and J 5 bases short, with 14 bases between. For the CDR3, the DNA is TGCAGCGTCGTCGGGCCGGAGGACGAGCAGTACTTC. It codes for CSVVGPEDEQYF.

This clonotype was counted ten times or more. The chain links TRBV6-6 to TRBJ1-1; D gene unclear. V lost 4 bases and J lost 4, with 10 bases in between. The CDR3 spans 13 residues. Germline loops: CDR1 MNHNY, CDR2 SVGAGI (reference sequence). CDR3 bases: TGTGCCAGCAGTTTTGACACATCCACTGAAGCTTTCTTT. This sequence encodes CASSFDTSTEAFF.

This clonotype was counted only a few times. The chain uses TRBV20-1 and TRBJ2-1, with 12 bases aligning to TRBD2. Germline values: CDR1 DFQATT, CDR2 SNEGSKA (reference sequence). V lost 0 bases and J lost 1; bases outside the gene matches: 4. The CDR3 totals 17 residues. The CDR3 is CSARERLAGVSYNEQFF. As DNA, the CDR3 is TGCAGTGCTAGAGAACGACTAGCGGGAGTATCCTACAATGAGCAGTTCTTC.

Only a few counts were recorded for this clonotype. Here the CDR3 reads CASSMDRGPSYEQYF. In DNA form, the CDR3 reads TGTGCCAGCAGCATGGACAGGGGCCCTTCCTACGAGCAGTACTTC. V is TRBV12-3 or TRBV12-4 and J is TRBJ2-7, with TRBD1 matching over 9 bases. V shed 6 bases, J shed 1 base, and the junction held 7 bases outside the gene matches. The CDR3 spans 15 residues.

The CDR3 here is CSARAEGGFGNQPQHF. DNA for the CDR3: TGCAGTGCTAGAGCCGAAGGGGGCTTTGGCAATCAGCCCCAGCATTTT. V usage is TRBV20-1 and J usage is TRBJ1-5; 7 bases align to TRBD1. The CDR3 is 16 amino acids. Unmatched junction bases numbered 8, after V lost 1 base and J lost 2 bases. The germline V gene has CDR1 DFQATT and CDR2 SNEGSKA (reference sequence).

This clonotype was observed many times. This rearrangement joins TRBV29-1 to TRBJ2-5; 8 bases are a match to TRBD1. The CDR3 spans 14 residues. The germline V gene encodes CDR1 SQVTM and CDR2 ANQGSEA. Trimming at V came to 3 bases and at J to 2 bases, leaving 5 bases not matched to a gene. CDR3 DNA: TGCAGCGTTGACCGGACAGGGTCGCAAGAGACCCAGTACTTC. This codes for CSVDRTGSQETQYF.

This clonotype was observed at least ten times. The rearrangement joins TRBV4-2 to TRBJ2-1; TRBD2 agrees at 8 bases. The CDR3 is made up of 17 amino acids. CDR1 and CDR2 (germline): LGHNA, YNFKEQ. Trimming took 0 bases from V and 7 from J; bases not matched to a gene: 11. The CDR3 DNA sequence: TGTGCCAGCAGCCAAGATTGGAGCGGGAGCACTTGGAATGAGCAGTTCTTC. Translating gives CASSQDWSGSTWNEQFF.

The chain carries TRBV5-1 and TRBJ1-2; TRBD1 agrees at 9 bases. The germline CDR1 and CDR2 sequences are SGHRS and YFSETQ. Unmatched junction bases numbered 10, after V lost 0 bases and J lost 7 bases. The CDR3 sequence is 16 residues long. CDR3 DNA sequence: TGCGCCAGCAGCTTGGCCCGGGACAGGGATTTGGGTGGCTACACCTTC. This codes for CASSLARDRDLGGYTF.

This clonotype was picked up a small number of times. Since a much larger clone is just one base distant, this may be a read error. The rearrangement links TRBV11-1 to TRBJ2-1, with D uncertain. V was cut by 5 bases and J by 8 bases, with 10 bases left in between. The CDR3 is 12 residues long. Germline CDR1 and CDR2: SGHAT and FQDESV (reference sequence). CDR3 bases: TGTGCCAGCAGCCCCCTTGGCTATGAGCAGTTCTTC. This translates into CASSPLGYEQFF.

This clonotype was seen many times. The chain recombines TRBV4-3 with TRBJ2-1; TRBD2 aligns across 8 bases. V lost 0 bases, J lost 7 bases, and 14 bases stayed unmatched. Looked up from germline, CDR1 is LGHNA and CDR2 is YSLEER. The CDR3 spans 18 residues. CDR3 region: CASSQEHSSREGRNEQFF. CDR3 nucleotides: TGCGCCAGCAGCCAAGAGCACTCTAGCCGGGAGGGCCGGAATGAGCAGTTCTTC.

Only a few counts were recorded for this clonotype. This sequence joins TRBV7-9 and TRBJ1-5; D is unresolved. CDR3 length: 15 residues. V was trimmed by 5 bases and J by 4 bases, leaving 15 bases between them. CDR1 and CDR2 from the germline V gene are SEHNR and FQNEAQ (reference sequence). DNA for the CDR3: TGTGCCAGCAGCCGAGTCGAGGCCCAAAATCAGCCCCAGCATTTT. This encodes CASSRVEAQNQPQHF.

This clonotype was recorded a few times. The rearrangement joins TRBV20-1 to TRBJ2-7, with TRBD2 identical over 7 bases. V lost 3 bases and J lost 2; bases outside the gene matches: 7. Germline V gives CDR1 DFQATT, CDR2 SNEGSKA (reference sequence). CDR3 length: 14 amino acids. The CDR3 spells CSARASGVPYEQYF. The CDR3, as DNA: TGCAGTGCTAGGGCTAGCGGAGTTCCCTACGAGCAGTACTTC.